This passage covers 17 T cell receptor beta chains from one sample sequenced in a study of cytomegalovirus exposure and HLA in healthy donors. Both 60 Vbeta primers and 13 Jbeta primers went into the PCR. Profiled with immunoSEQ multiplex PCR; TCRdb holds only in-frame clones, not every one. The table records around 140,000 clones, 75% to 85% of them present only once. Sequencing was done on a sample of PBMCs. These receptor sequences come from a male donor in good health and CMV-seronegative.

This chain uses TRBV29-1 with TRBJ1-4; 8 bases are a match to TRBD1. CDR1 SQVTM and CDR2 ANQGSEA come from the germline V gene. V trimming: 5 bases; J trimming: 7 bases; junction bases outside the gene matches: 6. The CDR3 runs to 13 residues. The CDR3 spells CSVSRGLGEKLFF. For the CDR3, the DNA is TGCAGCGTTAGCAGGGGGCTGGGTGAAAAACTGTTTTTT.

V gene TRBV27 combines with J gene TRBJ2-1; D perhaps matches TRBD1 (6 bases). V shed 0 bases and J shed 5 bases, with 11 bases lying between them. CDR1 is MNHEY, CDR2 SMNVEV, per germline (reference sequence). The CDR3 is 15 residues long. CDR3 region: CASSLSPGHNNEQFF. In nucleotides, the CDR3 is TGTGCCAGCAGTTTATCTCCGGGACATAACAATGAGCAGTTCTTC.

The chain has TRBV27 and TRBJ1-2, with 9 nucleotides matching TRBD1. CDR1 and CDR2 (germline): MNHEY, SMNVEV (reference sequence). CDR3 length equals 15 residues. V was pared by 5 bases and J by 4 bases, with 8 bases of the junction left unmatched. CDR3 residues: CASSRGDRASYGYTF. The CDR3 DNA reads TGTGCCAGCAGTAGGGGGGACAGGGCGAGCTATGGCTACACCTTC.

The chain couples TRBV5-6 to TRBJ2-7; TRBD1 matches 8 bases. V was pared by 0 bases and J by 1 base, with 3 bases of the junction left unmatched. CDR1 and CDR2 (germline): SGHDT, YYEEEE. The CDR3 totals 15 residues. As DNA, the CDR3 is TGTGCCAGCAGCTTGGGGCAGGGGGCATCCTACGAGCAGTACTTC. Protein product: CASSLGQGASYEQYF.

The CDR3 region has the DNA TGCAGCGTCGGACAGTCAAGCTCCTACGAGCAGTACTTC. It codes for CSVGQSSSYEQYF. The rearrangement joins TRBV29-1 to TRBJ2-7; TRBD1 is a possible D gene (6 bases). The CDR3 contains 13 residues. Germline V CDR1 and CDR2: SQVTM, ANQGSEA. The V end lost 6 bases, the J end lost 0 bases, and 12 bases lay between the germline ends.

The chain employs TRBV7-9 and TRBJ1-1; 7 nucleotides match TRBD1. The ends lost 4 bases at V and 4 bases at J; junction bases unmatched: 3. The CDR3 totals 13 residues. Germline-derived CDR1 and CDR2 are SEHNR and FQNEAQ (reference sequence). The CDR3 spells CASSSGGSTEAFF. The CDR3 DNA reads as TGTGCCAGCAGCTCAGGGGGGAGCACTGAAGCTTTCTTT.

The V gene is TRBV5-8, the J gene TRBJ2-1, with D unclear. The CDR3 contains 11 residues. Germline V gives CDR1 SGHTS, CDR2 YDEGEE. The V end was cut by 4 bases, the J end by 7 bases, with 6 bases between. The CDR3 is CASSPFNEQFF. CDR3 DNA: TGTGCCAGCAGCCCTTTTAATGAGCAGTTCTTC.

The V and J genes are TRBV25-1 and TRBJ2-7; D is undetermined. The CDR3 length is 12 residues. Germline lookup yields CDR1 MGHDK and CDR2 SYGVNS. V dropped 4 bases and J dropped 1 base, with 5 bases sitting between them. The CDR3 loop reads CASSALSYEQYF. CDR3 nucleotides: TGTGCCAGCAGTGCACTATCCTACGAGCAGTACTTC.

The rearrangement joins TRBV7-2 to TRBJ2-1; a weak D match, TRBD2 (5 bases). This CDR3 has 14 residues. From germline, CDR1 is SGHTA and CDR2 FQGNSA. The V end lost 1 base, the J end lost 4 bases, and 8 bases lay between the germline ends. Written as DNA, the CDR3 is TGTGCCAGCAGCTTAGTCGGGATGTACAATGAGCAGTTCTTC. Encoded protein: CASSLVGMYNEQFF.

The V call is TRBV5-6, the J call TRBJ2-7, with D perhaps TRBD2 (7 bases). In germline, CDR1 is SGHDT, CDR2 YYEEEE. This CDR3 is built from 15 residues. The germline V and J ends were trimmed by 4 bases and 3 bases, with 17 bases remaining between them. The DNA for the CDR3 is TGTGCCAGCAGCGAAACGGGGGGCCCAAACTACGAGCAGTACTTC. Amino acid sequence: CASSETGGPNYEQYF.

The chain uses TRBV7-8 and TRBJ1-1, with 11 bases lining up with TRBD1. CDR1 and CDR2 (germline): SGHVS, FQNEAQ. The CDR3 totals 16 residues. V was clipped by 0 bases and J by 4 bases; unmatched bases: 4. CDR3 sequence: CASSLASGTGGTEAFF. The CDR3 coding sequence is TGTGCCAGCAGCTTAGCGAGCGGGACAGGGGGCACTGAAGCTTTCTTT.

This sequence joins TRBV12-5 and TRBJ2-3; TRBD2 might be the D (6 bases). Germline CDR1 reads LGHNT; CDR2 reads FRNRAP. The CDR3 is 15 amino acids. The ends were cut back, 6 bases at V and 1 base at J, with 14 bases in the middle. DNA of the CDR3: TGTGCTAGTGGACGGGACTCCCCAGGCACAGATACGCAGTATTTT. Protein product: CASGRDSPGTDTQYF.

This clone has a handful of counts. The rearrangement uses TRBV21-1 and TRBJ1-3; the table's D call of TRBD1 was not tested on the DNA. TRBV21-1 is a documented pseudogene. The CDR3 contains 13 residues. The DNA of the CDR3 is TGTGCCAGCAGCGGGACAGGGGGCAACACCATATATTTT. It is translated as CASSGTGGNTIYF.

The chain couples TRBV5-4 to TRBJ1-3, with 12 bases aligning to TRBD1. The CDR3 totals 16 residues. After removal of 4 bases from V and 1 base from J, the junction contained 3 bases not matched to a gene. Germline assignment: CDR1 SGHNT and CDR2 YYREEE (reference sequence). CDR3: CASSVGQGASGNTIYF. CDR3 sequence (DNA): TGTGCCAGCAGCGTGGGACAGGGGGCTTCTGGAAACACCATATATTTT. Combining the CDR3 with reference TRBV5-4 and TRBJ1-3 gives the whole variable domain ETGVTQSPTHLIKTRGQQVTLRCSSQSGHNTVSWYQQALGQGPQFIFQYYREEENGRGNFPPRFSGLQFPNYSSELNVNALELDDSALYLCASSVGQGASGNTIYFGEGSWLTVV.

Worth noting for this clone: Within the sample, other DNA sequences also encode this same CDR3. V is TRBV5-5 and J is TRBJ1-6, with a tentative D call TRBD1 (5 bases). The CDR3 has 13 residues. V was trimmed by 2 bases and J by 8 bases, leaving 8 bases between them. Germline V gene lookup returns CDR1 SGHKS and CDR2 YYEKEE (reference sequence). As DNA, the CDR3 is TGTGCCAGCAGCTTAACAGGTGATTCACCCCTCCACTTT. It codes for CASSLTGDSPLHF.

Only a few counts were recorded for this clone. The V and J genes are TRBV4-2 and TRBJ1-6; weak D call: TRBD1 (6 bases). The CDR3 totals 15 residues. Trimming removed 1 base at V and 9 bases at J, with 13 bases between. The V gene's germline CDR1 is LGHNA and CDR2 YNFKEQ. The DNA for the CDR3 is TGTGCCAGCAGCCAAGCGACAGGAGAGAGTTCACCCCTCCACTTT. Amino acids: CASSQATGESSPLHF.

This clone turned up a few times. The gene calls are TRBV4-1 and TRBJ1-5, with D tentatively TRBD1 (5 bases). The CDR3 has 14 residues. With 2 bases removed from V and 4 bases from J, the gap between germline ends came to 9 bases. Germline loops: CDR1 MGHRA, CDR2 YSYEKL. CDR3 nucleotides: TGCGCCAGCAGCCAACTGCAGGGAAATCAGCCCCAGCATTTT. Translating gives CASSQLQGNQPQHF.